Below, one TCR beta chain is given with its context. Its antigen is not known. This CDR3 is built from 14 residues. Germline-derived CDR1 and CDR2 are SGHDT and YYEEEE. The germline V and J ends were trimmed by 3 bases and 1 base, with 8 bases remaining between them. This record belongs to a study of OX40 agonist ivuxolimab in advanced cancers. Across the whole study: Patients received ivuxolimab, an agonistic anti-OX40 (CD134) antibody.

Study observations and caveats: Expanded clones belonging to CD8+ T cells outnumbered, on average, those of CD4+. Antigen specificity was not determined for the expanded peripheral T cells. Low clonal expansion, among the lowest seen, marked partial responders at 0.1-3.0 mg/kg.

The data were produced by immunoSEQ multiplex PCR, yet TCRdb's version contains in-frame clones alone and is incomplete. The table includes more than 20,000 clones, more than 80% detected once. The sample here was CD4+ or CD8+ T cells sorted from blood, taken in a trial of the OX40 agonist ivuxolimab. The chain employs TRBV5-6 and TRBJ1-3; D is unresolved. The TCR was taken from an adult with an advanced solid tumor such as melanoma, head and neck, liver or kidney cancer. The CDR3 region has the DNA TGTGCCAGCAGCTGGCCCGGGTCTGGAAACACCATATATTTT. The encoded protein is CASSWPGSGNTIYF. Looking up the rest from reference TRBV5-6 and TRBJ1-3 gives the full variable domain: DAGVTQSPTHLIKTRGQQVTLRCSPKSGHDTVSWYQQALGQGPQFIFQYYEEEERQRGNFPDRFSGHQFPNYSSELNVNALLLGDSALYLCASSWPGSGNTIYFGEGSWLTVV.